This T cell receptor beta chain is from a study of shared clonotypes between healthy human individuals. Germline values: CDR1 SGDLS, CDR2 YYNGEE. V dropped 6 bases and J dropped 7; count of bases not matched to a gene: 13. The CDR3 contains 14 residues. CD45RO-negative CD8 cells positively selected for CCR7 made up the naive population, which excluded terminally differentiated effector memory CD45RA+ cells. Produced via immunoSEQ multiplex PCR; TCRdb's table is partial and in-frame only. The table records millions of clones, more than 85% of them present only once. Sequencing was done on a sample of naive CD8+ T cells from PBMCs. This clonotype was obtained from a man younger than 35 in good health. Some clones in this sample may be carry-over from other donors' samples. This sequence joins TRBV9 and TRBJ2-7; TRBD2 matches at 7 bases. In DNA form, the CDR3 reads TGTGCCAGCAATTTGGCGGGAGATCTAAGAGAGCAGTACTTC. Protein: CASNLAGDLREQYF.